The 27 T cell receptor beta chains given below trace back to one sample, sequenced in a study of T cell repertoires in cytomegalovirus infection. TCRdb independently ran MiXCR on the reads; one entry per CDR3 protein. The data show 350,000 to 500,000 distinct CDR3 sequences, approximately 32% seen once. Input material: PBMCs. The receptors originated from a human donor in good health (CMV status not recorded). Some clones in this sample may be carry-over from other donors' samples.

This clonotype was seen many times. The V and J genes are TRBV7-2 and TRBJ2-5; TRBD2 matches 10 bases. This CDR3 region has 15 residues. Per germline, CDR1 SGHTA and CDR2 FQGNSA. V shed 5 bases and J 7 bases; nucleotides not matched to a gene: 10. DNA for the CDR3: TGTGCCAGCAGCCCTCGGGGAGCGGGGGGGGGGACCCAGTACTTC. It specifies CASSPRGAGGGTQYF.

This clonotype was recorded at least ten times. The CDR3 sequence is CASSLEGADPSTDTQYF. The CDR3 DNA reads as TGTGCCAGCAGCTTAGAAGGGGCGGATCCTAGCACAGATACGCAGTATTTT. The chain has TRBV7-8 and TRBJ2-3; a possible D gene is TRBD1 (5 bases). V was pared by 1 base and J by 0 bases, with 14 bases between. CDR1 SGHVS and CDR2 FQNEAQ come from the germline V gene. The CDR3 sequence is 17 residues long.

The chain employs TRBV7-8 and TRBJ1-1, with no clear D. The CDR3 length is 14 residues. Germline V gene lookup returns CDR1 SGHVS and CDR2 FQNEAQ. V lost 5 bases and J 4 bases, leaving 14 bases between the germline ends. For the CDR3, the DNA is TGTGCCAGCAGCCCCGAAATCTTGAGCACTGAAGCTTTCTTT. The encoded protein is CASSPEILSTEAFF.

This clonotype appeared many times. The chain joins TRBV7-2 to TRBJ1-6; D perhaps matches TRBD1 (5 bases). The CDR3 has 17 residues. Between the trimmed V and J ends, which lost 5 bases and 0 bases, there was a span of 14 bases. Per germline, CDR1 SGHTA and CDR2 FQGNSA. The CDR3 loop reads CASSLYGGSSYNSPLHF. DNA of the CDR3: TGTGCCAGCAGCCTCTACGGGGGGAGCTCCTATAATTCACCCCTCCACTTT.

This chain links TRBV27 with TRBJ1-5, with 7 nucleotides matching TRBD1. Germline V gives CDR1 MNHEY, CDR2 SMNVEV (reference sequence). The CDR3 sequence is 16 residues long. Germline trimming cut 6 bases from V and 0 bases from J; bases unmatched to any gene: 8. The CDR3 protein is CASSLTGTLSNQPQHF. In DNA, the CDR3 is TGTGCCAGCAGCTTGACAGGGACGCTTAGCAATCAGCCCCAGCATTTT.

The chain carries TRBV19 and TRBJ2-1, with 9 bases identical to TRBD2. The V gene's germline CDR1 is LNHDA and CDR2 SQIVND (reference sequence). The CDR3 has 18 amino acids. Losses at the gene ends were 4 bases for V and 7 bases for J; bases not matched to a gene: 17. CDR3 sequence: CASSRALRGSGGYNEQFF. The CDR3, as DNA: TGTGCCAGTAGTAGGGCCTTGAGGGGCAGCGGGGGGTATAATGAGCAGTTCTTC.

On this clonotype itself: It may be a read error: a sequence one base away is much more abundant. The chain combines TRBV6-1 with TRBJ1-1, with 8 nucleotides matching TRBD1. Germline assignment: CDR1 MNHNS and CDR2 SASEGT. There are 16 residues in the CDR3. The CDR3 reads CASSSGTGQFNTEAYF. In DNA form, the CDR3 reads TGTGCCAGCAGTTCGGGGACAGGCCAATTCAACACTGAAGCTTACTTT.

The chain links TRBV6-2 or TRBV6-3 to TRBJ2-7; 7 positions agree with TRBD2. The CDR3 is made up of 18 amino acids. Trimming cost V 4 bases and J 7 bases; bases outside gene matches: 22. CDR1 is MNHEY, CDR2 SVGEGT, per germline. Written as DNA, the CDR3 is TGTGCCAGCAGTTCCCCCGTCGGGAAGCGGGGCCCCATGGGAGAGCAGTACTTC. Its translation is CASSSPVGKRGPMGEQYF.

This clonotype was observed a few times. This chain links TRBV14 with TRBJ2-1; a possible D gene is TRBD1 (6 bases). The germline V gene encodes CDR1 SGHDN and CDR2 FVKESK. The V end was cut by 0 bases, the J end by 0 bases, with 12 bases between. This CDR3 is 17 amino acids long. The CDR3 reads CASSQDGGGYSYNEQFF. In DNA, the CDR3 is TGTGCCAGCAGCCAAGATGGGGGCGGCTACTCCTACAATGAGCAGTTCTTC.

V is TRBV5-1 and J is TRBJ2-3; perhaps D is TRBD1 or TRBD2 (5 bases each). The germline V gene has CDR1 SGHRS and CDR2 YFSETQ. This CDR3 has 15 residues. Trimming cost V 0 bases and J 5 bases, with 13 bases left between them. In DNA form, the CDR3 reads TGCGCCAGCAGCTTGGCGGGGACGGTCCAAGATACGCAGTATTTT. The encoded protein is CASSLAGTVQDTQYF. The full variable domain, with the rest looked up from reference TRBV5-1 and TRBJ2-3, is KAGVTQTPRYLIKTRGQQVTLSCSPISGHRSVSWYQQTPGQGLQFLFEYFSETQRNKGNFPGRFSGRQFSNSRSEMNVSTLELGDSALYLCASSLAGTVQDTQYFGPGTRLTVL.

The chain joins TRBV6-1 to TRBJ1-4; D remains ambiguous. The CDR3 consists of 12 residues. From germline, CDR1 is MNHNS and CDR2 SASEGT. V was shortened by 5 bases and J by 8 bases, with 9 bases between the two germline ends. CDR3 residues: CASSPPTEKLFF. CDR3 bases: TGTGCCAGCAGTCCACCTACAGAAAAACTGTTTTTT.

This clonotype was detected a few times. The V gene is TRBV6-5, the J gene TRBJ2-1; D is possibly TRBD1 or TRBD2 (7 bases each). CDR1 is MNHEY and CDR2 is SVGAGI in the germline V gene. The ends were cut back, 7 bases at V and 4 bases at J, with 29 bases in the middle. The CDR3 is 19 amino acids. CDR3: CASKSRDREFGGPYNEQFF. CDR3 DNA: TGTGCCAGCAAAAGCCGGGACAGAGAATTCGGGGGGCCTTACAATGAGCAGTTCTTC.

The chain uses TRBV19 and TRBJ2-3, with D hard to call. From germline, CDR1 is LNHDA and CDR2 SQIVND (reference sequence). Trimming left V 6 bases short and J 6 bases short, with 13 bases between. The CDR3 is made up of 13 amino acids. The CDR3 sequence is CASRFDKLDTQYF. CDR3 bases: TGTGCCAGTAGATTTGACAAACTGGATACGCAGTATTTT.

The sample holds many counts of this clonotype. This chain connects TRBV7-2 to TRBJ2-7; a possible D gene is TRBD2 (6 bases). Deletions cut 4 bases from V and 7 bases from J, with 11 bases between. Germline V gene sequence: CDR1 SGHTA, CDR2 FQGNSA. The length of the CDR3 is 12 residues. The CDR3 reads CASSYPGTEQYF. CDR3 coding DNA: TGTGCCAGCAGCTATCCCGGGACTGAGCAGTACTTC.

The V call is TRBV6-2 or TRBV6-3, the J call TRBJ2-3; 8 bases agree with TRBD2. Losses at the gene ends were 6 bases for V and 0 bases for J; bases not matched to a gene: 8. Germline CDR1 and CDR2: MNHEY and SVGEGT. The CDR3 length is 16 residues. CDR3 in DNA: TGTGCCAGCAGACGCAGCGGGGGCGCTAGCACAGATACGCAGTATTTT. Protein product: CASRRSGGASTDTQYF.

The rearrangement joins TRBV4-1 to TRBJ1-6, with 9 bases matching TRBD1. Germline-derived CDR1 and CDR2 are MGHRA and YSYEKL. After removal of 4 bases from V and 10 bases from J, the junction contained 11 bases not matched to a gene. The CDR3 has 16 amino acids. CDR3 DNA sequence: TGCGCCAGCAGCCCTTCAGGGACAGGGTATTCGTCACCCCTCCACTTT. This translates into CASSPSGTGYSSPLHF.

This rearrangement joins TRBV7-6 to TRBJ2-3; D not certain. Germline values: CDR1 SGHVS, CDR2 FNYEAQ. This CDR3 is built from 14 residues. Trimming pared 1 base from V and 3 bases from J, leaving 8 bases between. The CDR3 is CASSLDAITDTQYF. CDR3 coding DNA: TGTGCCAGCAGCTTAGATGCCATAACAGATACGCAGTATTTT. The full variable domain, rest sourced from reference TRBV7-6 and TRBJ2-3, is GAGVSQSPRYKVTKRGQDVALRCDPISGHVSLYWYRQALGQGPEFLTYFNYEAQQDKSGLPNDRFSAERPEGSISTLTIQRTEQRDSAMYRCASSLDAITDTQYFGPGTRLTVL.

The CDR3 region is CASSLSLKTQYF. The CDR3 nucleotides are TGTGCCAGCAGTTTGAGTTTGAAGACCCAGTACTTC. The gene calls are TRBV28 and TRBJ2-5, with D unresolved. The CDR3 loop spans 12 amino acids. The germline CDR1 and CDR2 sequences are MDHEN and SYDVKM. Trimming took 3 bases from V and 6 from J, leaving 8 bases between them.

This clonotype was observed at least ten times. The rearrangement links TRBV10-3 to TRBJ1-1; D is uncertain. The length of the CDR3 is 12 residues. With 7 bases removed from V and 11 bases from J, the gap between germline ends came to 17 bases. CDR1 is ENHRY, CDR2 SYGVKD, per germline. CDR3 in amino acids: CAIKSPDGLAFF. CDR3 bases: TGTGCCATCAAAAGCCCCGACGGCTTGGCTTTCTTT.

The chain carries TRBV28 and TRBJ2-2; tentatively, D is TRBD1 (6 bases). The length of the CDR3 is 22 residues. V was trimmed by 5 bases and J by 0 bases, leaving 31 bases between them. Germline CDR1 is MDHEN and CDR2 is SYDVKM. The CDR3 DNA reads TGTGCCAGCAGTATCAGGGTGACATTGACAGGTCCTGGTTACGCGAACACCGGGGAGCTGTTTTTT. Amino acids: CASSIRVTLTGPGYANTGELFF. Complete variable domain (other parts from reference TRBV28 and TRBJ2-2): DVKVTQSSRYLVKRTGEKVFLECVQDMDHENMFWYRQDPGLGLRLIYFSYDVKMKEKGDIPEGYSVSREKKERFSLILESASTNQTSMYLCASSIRVTLTGPGYANTGELFFGEGSRLTVL.

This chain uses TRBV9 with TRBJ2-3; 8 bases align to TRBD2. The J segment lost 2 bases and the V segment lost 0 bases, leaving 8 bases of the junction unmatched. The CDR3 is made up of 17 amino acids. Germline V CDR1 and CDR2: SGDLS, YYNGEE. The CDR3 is CASSVETGGAFTDTQYF. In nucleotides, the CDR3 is TGTGCCAGCAGCGTAGAGACCGGGGGGGCTTTCACAGATACGCAGTATTTT.

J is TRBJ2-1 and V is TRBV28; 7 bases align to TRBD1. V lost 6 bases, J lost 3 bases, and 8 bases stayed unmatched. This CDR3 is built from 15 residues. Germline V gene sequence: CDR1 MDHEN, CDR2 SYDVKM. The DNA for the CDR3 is TGTGCCAGCAGCCCTGGGACAGCGAACTACAATGAGCAGTTCTTC. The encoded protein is CASSPGTANYNEQFF.

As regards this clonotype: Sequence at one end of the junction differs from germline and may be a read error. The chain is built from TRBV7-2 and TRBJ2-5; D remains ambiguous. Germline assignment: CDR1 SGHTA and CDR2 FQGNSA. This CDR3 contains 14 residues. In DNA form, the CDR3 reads TGTGCCAGCAGATTAGAACGGCGGTTAGATACCCAGTACTTC. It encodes CASRLERRLDTQYF. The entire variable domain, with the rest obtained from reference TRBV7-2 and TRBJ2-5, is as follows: GAGVSQSPSNKVTEKGKDVELRCDPISGHTALYWYRQSLGQGLEFLIYFQGNSAPDKSGLPSDRFSAERTGGSVSTLTIQRTQQEDSAVYLCASRLERRLDTQYFGPGTRLLVL.

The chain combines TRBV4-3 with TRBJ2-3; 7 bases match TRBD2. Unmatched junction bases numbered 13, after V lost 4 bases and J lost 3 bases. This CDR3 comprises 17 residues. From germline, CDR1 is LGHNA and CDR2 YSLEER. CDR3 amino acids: CASSPQGGGGATDTQYF. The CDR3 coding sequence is TGCGCCAGCAGCCCCCAAGGAGGCGGGGGAGCGACAGATACGCAGTATTTT.

CDR3 residues: CSAGTAPYEQYF. The CDR3 DNA is TGCAGTGCTGGGACGGCCCCATACGAGCAGTACTTC. The V and J genes are TRBV20-1 and TRBJ2-7; the D call may be TRBD1 or TRBD2 (5 bases each). There are 12 residues in the CDR3. The germline V gene has CDR1 DFQATT and CDR2 SNEGSKA (reference sequence). Trimming left V 5 bases short and J 4 bases short, with 12 bases between.

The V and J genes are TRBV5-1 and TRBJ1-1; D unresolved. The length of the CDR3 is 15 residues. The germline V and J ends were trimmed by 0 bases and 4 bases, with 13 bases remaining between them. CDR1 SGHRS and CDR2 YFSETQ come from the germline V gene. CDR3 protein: CASSLGRPLGTEAFF. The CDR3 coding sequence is TGCGCCAGCAGCTTGGGGCGTCCGCTTGGCACTGAAGCTTTCTTT. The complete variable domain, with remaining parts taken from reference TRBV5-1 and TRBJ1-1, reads KAGVTQTPRYLIKTRGQQVTLSCSPISGHRSVSWYQQTPGQGLQFLFEYFSETQRNKGNFPGRFSGRQFSNSRSEMNVSTLELGDSALYLCASSLGRPLGTEAFFGQGTRLTVV.

The DNA for the CDR3 is TGTGCCAGCAGTGAAGGTACACGGAAAAACTACGAGCAGTACTTC. Translating it yields CASSEGTRKNYEQYF. The chain employs TRBV6-1 and TRBJ2-7; no definite D call. Germline values: CDR1 MNHNS, CDR2 SASEGT. Trimming removed 1 base at V and 3 bases at J, with 13 bases between. This CDR3 is 15 amino acids long.